Below are 24 T cell receptor beta chains sequenced from a single sample in a study of T cells and copy number aberrations in small-cell lung cancer. Profiled with immunoSEQ multiplex PCR; TCRdb holds only in-frame clones, not every one. There are 9,500 to 10,000 clones in the sample; nearly 80% occur only once, and around 32% lies in the top ten. Material for sequencing was normal tissue next to the tumor. All receptors come from a man between 60 and 75 years old with small cell lung cancer.

J is TRBJ1-1 and V is TRBV11-3; D is uncertain. The length of the CDR3 is 13 residues. The germline V and J ends were trimmed by 4 bases and 5 bases, with 11 bases remaining between them. CDR1 and CDR2 (germline): SGHNT, YENEEA. In DNA, the CDR3 is TGTGCCAGCAGCTACCGACGGGGAACTGAAGCTTTCTTT. The encoded protein is CASSYRRGTEAFF.

The chain couples TRBV2 to TRBJ1-1; a possible D gene is TRBD1 (5 bases). The CDR3 totals 14 residues. The V end lost 6 bases, the J end lost 0 bases, and 11 bases lay between the germline ends. Germline CDR1 is SNHLY and CDR2 is FYNNEI. In nucleotides, the CDR3 is TGTGCCAGCAGCCGGGGGGGGGTGAACACTGAAGCTTTCTTT. Its protein is CASSRGGVNTEAFF.

This chain links TRBV14 with TRBJ2-1, with D possibly being TRBD2 (6 bases). The CDR3 covers 14 residues. The V gene's germline CDR1 is SGHDN and CDR2 FVKESK. The V and J ends lost 4 bases and 6 bases respectively, with 13 bases between them. CDR3 sequence: CASSPSGGVNEQFF. The DNA of the CDR3 is TGTGCCAGCAGCCCTTCAGGCGGGGTCAATGAGCAGTTCTTC.

V gene TRBV30 combines with J gene TRBJ2-2, with D perhaps given as TRBD1 or TRBD2 (6 bases each). Germline assignment: CDR1 GTSNPN and CDR2 SVGIG (reference sequence). The CDR3 covers 15 residues. Trimming took off 1 base at V and 3 bases at J, with 12 bases between the two ends. CDR3 amino acids: CAWSGGAQHTGELFF. In DNA, the CDR3 is TGTGCCTGGAGTGGGGGGGCCCAACACACCGGGGAGCTGTTTTTT.

This clone was seen once. The chain has TRBV5-1 and TRBJ1-3, with D tentatively TRBD1 (5 bases). Germline V gives CDR1 SGHRS, CDR2 YFSETQ. Trimming took 1 base from V and 2 from J, leaving 19 bases between them. This CDR3 contains 18 residues. This CDR3 reads CASSLYIGGTGPGNTIYF. DNA of the CDR3: TGCGCCAGCAGCTTGTATATTGGGGGAACCGGCCCTGGAAACACCATATATTTT.

The chain joins TRBV29-1 to TRBJ1-2; D remains ambiguous. The V end lost 8 bases, the J end lost 8 bases, and 18 bases lay between the germline ends. The CDR3 consists of 12 residues. CDR1 SQVTM and CDR2 ANQGSEA come from the germline V gene. CDR3 sequence: CSTSTGLRGYTF. Written as DNA, the CDR3 is TGCAGCACATCGACGGGGTTGAGGGGCTACACCTTC.

The chain carries TRBV4-1 and TRBJ2-3; D might be TRBD1 (5 bases). This CDR3 spans 14 amino acids. V was pared by 0 bases and J by 5 bases, with 9 bases between. Looked up from germline, CDR1 is MGHRA and CDR2 is YSYEKL. The CDR3 nucleotides read TGCGCCAGCAGCCAAGACCACGACAGAGATACGCAGTATTTT. It translates to CASSQDHDRDTQYF.

The chain joins TRBV10-2 to TRBJ1-5, with TRBD1 as a possible D gene (5 bases). This CDR3 has 13 amino acids. V was pared by 6 bases and J by 6 bases, with 12 bases between. CDR1 is WSHSY, CDR2 SAAADI, per germline. CDR3 nucleotide sequence: TGCGCCAGCAGCGATGGGGGTGGTCAGCCCCAGCATTTT. Its protein is CASSDGGGQPQHF.

V gene TRBV30 combines with J gene TRBJ1-2; D ambiguous. The CDR3 sequence is 12 residues long. Germline V gives CDR1 GTSNPN, CDR2 SVGIG (reference sequence). V dropped 2 bases and J dropped 4 bases, with 8 bases sitting between them. The CDR3 reads CAWSFGLYGYTF. Written as DNA, the CDR3 is TGTGCCTGGAGTTTCGGACTCTATGGCTACACCTTC.

This clone was seen once. The chain combines TRBV27 with TRBJ2-7, with TRBD1 as a possible D gene (6 bases). The germline V and J ends were trimmed by 7 bases and 2 bases, with 15 bases remaining between them. CDR3 length equals 14 residues. CDR1 and CDR2 (germline): MNHEY, SMNVEV (reference sequence). The CDR3 DNA sequence: TGTGCCAGCAATCCGTGGACAGCGGCCTACGAGCAGTACTTC. Amino acid sequence: CASNPWTAAYEQYF.

The rearrangement joins TRBV2 to TRBJ2-2; the D is unclear. Germline CDR1 SNHLY, CDR2 FYNNEI. The V and J ends lost 8 bases and 5 bases respectively, with 15 bases between them. This CDR3 is 14 amino acids long. The CDR3 loop reads CASCRSSRTGELFF. The CDR3 DNA follows: TGTGCCAGCTGCAGGTCTAGTCGGACCGGGGAGCTGTTTTTT.

The rearrangement joins TRBV7-3 to TRBJ2-1; possible D gene TRBD2, 5 bases. Germline loops: CDR1 SGHTA, CDR2 FQGTGA. Deletions cut 5 bases from V and 1 base from J, with 15 bases between. The CDR3 is made up of 16 amino acids. The CDR3 here is CASSPTTSWSYNEQFF. The CDR3 DNA reads as TGTGCCAGCAGCCCAACTACTAGTTGGTCCTACAATGAGCAGTTCTTC.

This chain links TRBV28 with TRBJ2-1, with 10 positions matching TRBD1. Germline V gives CDR1 MDHEN, CDR2 SYDVKM. J gave up 5 bases and V 6 bases, and 10 bases lay outside the gene matches. This CDR3 spans 16 amino acids. The CDR3 sequence is CASSLSGTGVDNEQFF. CDR3 DNA sequence: TGTGCCAGCAGCCTATCAGGGACAGGGGTCGACAATGAGCAGTTCTTC.

This clone appeared a single time. CDR3 protein: CASSQDSSSKNIQYF. The CDR3 DNA reads TGCGCCAGCAGCCAAGATTCCAGCTCCAAAAACATTCAGTACTTC. J is TRBJ2-4 and V is TRBV4-1; no clear D gene. There are 15 residues in the CDR3. Trimming removed 0 bases from V and 2 bases from J, with 8 bases in between. Per germline, CDR1 MGHRA and CDR2 YSYEKL.

The chain has TRBV11-2 and TRBJ1-1; the D gene is possibly TRBD1 (6 bases). Germline V gene lookup returns CDR1 SGHAT and CDR2 FQNNGV. The CDR3 is 14 amino acids. V was pared by 5 bases and J by 4 bases, with 14 bases between. CDR3 sequence: CASSPMRGGTEAFF. Written as DNA, the CDR3 is TGTGCCAGCAGCCCTATGAGAGGGGGCACTGAAGCTTTCTTT.

The V gene is TRBV6-4, the J gene TRBJ2-2; TRBD2 is a possible D gene (5 bases). The length of the CDR3 is 14 residues. Germline V CDR1 and CDR2: MRHNA, SNTAGT. The ends were cut back, 7 bases at V and 5 bases at J, with 14 bases in the middle. The CDR3 loop reads CASTRTPGTGELFF. DNA of the CDR3: TGTGCCAGCACTAGGACGCCGGGAACCGGGGAGCTGTTTTTT.

V usage is TRBV5-1 and J usage is TRBJ2-3, with 10 bases that match TRBD2. Germline V gene data show CDR1 as SGHRS and CDR2 as YFSETQ. V shed 2 bases and J 1 base; nucleotides not matched to a gene: 4. The CDR3 is made up of 16 amino acids. CDR3 amino acids: CASSFKGLAGTDTQYF. CDR3 DNA: TGCGCCAGCAGCTTCAAAGGACTAGCGGGCACAGATACGCAGTATTTT.

This clone has only a few counts. The rearrangement uses TRBV6-1 and TRBJ1-5; 11 bases agree with TRBD1. Germline V gene sequence: CDR1 MNHNS, CDR2 SASEGT. V shed 6 bases and J 6 bases; nucleotides not matched to a gene: 1. CDR3 size: 13 residues. The CDR3 bases are TGTGCCAGCAGGGGGACAGGGGGTCAGCCCCAGCATTTT. It specifies CASRGTGGQPQHF.

Here the CDR3 DNA reads TGTGCCAGCAGCTTGGGACGGGCTGCTTTCCAAGAGACCCAGTACTTC. Amino acids: CASSLGRAAFQETQYF. The chain recombines TRBV7-3 with TRBJ2-5, with D tentatively TRBD1 or TRBD2 (5 bases each). The V end was cut by 3 bases, the J end by 1 base, with 15 bases between. CDR1 and CDR2 from the germline V gene are SGHTA and FQGTGA. This CDR3 region has 16 residues. Complete variable domain (other parts from reference TRBV7-3 and TRBJ2-5): GAGVSQTPSNKVTEKGKYVELRCDPISGHTALYWYRQSLGQGPEFLIYFQGTGAADDSGLPNDRFFAVRPEGSVSTLKIQRTERGDSAVYLCASSLGRAAFQETQYFGPGTRLLVL.

The V gene is TRBV20-1, the J gene TRBJ2-7, with a tentative D call TRBD2 (6 bases). Germline CDR1 is DFQATT and CDR2 is SNEGSKA (reference sequence). Trimming took 3 bases from V and 5 from J, leaving 8 bases between them. CDR3 length: 11 residues. The CDR3 region has the DNA TGCAGTGCTAGGACTAGGCACGAGCAGTACTTC. Translated, it gives CSARTRHEQYF.

The V gene is TRBV20-1, the J gene TRBJ2-1, with no clear D. Trimming took off 5 bases at V and 3 bases at J, with 5 bases between the two ends. The V gene's germline CDR1 is DFQATT and CDR2 SNEGSKA (reference sequence). This CDR3 comprises 11 residues. CDR3 region: CSAPYYNEQFF. The CDR3, as DNA: TGCAGTGCTCCCTACTACAATGAGCAGTTCTTC.

The J gene is TRBJ1-5, the V gene TRBV30; the D is unclear. The CDR3 sequence is 13 residues long. CDR1 is GTSNPN, CDR2 SVGIG, per germline (reference sequence). The CDR3 DNA sequence: TGTGCTTATGGGTTTGGGAGCAATCAGCCCCAGCATTTT. Its protein product is CAYGFGSNQPQHF.

The chain joins TRBV7-3 to TRBJ2-5, with D perhaps matching TRBD2 (6 bases). Per the germline V gene, CDR1 is SGHTA and CDR2 is FQGTGA. This CDR3 has 15 residues. Trimming took off 3 bases at V and 5 bases at J, with 16 bases between the two ends. CDR3 amino acids: CASSLRPGAAETQYF. CDR3 nucleotides: TGTGCCAGCAGCTTGAGACCGGGAGCGGCGGAGACCCAGTACTTC.

The gene calls are TRBV30 and TRBJ1-1, with D maybe TRBD1 (6 bases). The CDR3 extends over 18 amino acids. The V gene lost 1 base and the J gene lost 3 bases, with 24 bases spanning the gap. Germline-derived CDR1 and CDR2 are GTSNPN and SVGIG (reference sequence). The CDR3 sequence: CAWSAPTDTEGVHTEAFF. The CDR3 DNA follows: TGTGCCTGGAGTGCCCCCACTGATACCGAGGGGGTACACACTGAAGCTTTCTTT.